This TCR beta chain was found in a study of blood T cell repertoires in COVID-19. Study at large: Acute-phase and convalescent COVID-19 samples originated in the United States, Italy and Spain. T cells, B-cell-depleted T cells, or PBMCs provided the cDNA or gDNA that served as material.

As handled by the study authors: Amplification with reference gene primers provided the estimates of nucleated cell counts. TCRdb keeps only in-frame clones here, not all; method: immunoSEQ multiplex PCR. V and J calls and clone size are copied from that table; D and trimming were computed from the DNA. Of more than 55,000 clones listed, around 77% are singletons. V lost 2 bases and J lost 1, with 11 bases in between. Germline loops: CDR1 MNHNS, CDR2 SASEGT. The CDR3 covers 15 residues. The origin of this receptor is a man aged 80 or over with active or convalescent COVID-19. V and J are TRBV6-1 and TRBJ1-1; possible D gene TRBD1, 6 bases. The sequenced sample was peripheral blood. This chain's CDR3 is CASSELQGTNTEAFF. CDR3 bases: TGTGCCAGCAGTGAACTTCAGGGGACGAACACTGAAGCTTTCTTT.